Shown below are 32 T cell receptor beta chains from a single sample sequenced in a study of blood T cell repertoires in COVID-19. Data came from immunoSEQ multiplex PCR; TCRdb stores just in-frame clones and leaves some out. Among around 300,000 clones listed, 70% to 90% were seen once. Sequenced material: peripheral blood. The receptors come from a human donor in a cohort sampled during active COVID-19.

In its sample, this clone was seen once. The chain has TRBV5-1 and TRBJ2-7; D is perhaps TRBD2 (6 bases). The CDR3 loop spans 13 amino acids. The germline V gene encodes CDR1 SGHRS and CDR2 YFSETQ. Trimming took off 0 bases at V and 6 bases at J, with 10 bases between the two ends. The CDR3 coding sequence is TGCGCCAGCAGCTTGGATTCTAGCGCCGAGCAGTACTTC. Its protein is CASSLDSSAEQYF.

CDR3 nucleotide sequence: TGTGCCAGCAGCCAGGGTTACAGGGGTACGTACTTC. This sequence encodes CASSQGYRGTYF. The chain joins TRBV3-1 (or the pseudogene TRBV3-2) to TRBJ2-7; 7 bases align to TRBD1. V shed 3 bases, J shed 12 bases, and the junction held 8 bases outside the gene matches. The CDR3 is 12 amino acids. CDR1 and CDR2 (germline): LGHDT, YNNKEL (reference sequence).

This chain uses TRBV14 with TRBJ1-1; 9 bases are shared with TRBD1. The junction had 4 bases not matched to a gene; V was cut back by 0 bases and J by 2 bases. Germline-derived CDR1 and CDR2 are SGHDN and FVKESK. The CDR3 covers 16 residues. The CDR3 loop reads CASSQEGTGFNTEAFF. CDR3 DNA sequence: TGTGCCAGCAGCCAAGAAGGGACAGGGTTTAACACTGAAGCTTTCTTT.

The rearrangement links TRBV24-1 to TRBJ2-1, with D possibly TRBD2 on 6 matching bases. This CDR3 comprises 15 residues. Germline assignment: CDR1 KGHDR and CDR2 SFDVKD. V gave up 7 bases and J gave up 5 bases, with 17 bases separating them. This CDR3 reads CATSLPYGGNNEQFF. The CDR3 nucleotides read TGTGCCACCAGCCTCCCATACGGGGGAAACAATGAGCAGTTCTTC.

The chain employs TRBV3-1 (or the pseudogene TRBV3-2) and TRBJ1-2, with TRBD1 as a possible D gene (6 bases). Germline values: CDR1 LGHDT, CDR2 YNNKEL (reference sequence). CDR3 length: 13 residues. Trimming left V 1 base short and J 5 bases short, with 8 bases between. CDR3 amino acids: CASSQGTVYGYTF. The CDR3 region has the DNA TGTGCCAGCAGCCAAGGGACAGTGTATGGCTACACCTTC.

The V and J genes are TRBV5-6 and TRBJ2-7; a possible D gene is TRBD1 (5 bases). Germline V lookup: CDR1 SGHDT, CDR2 YYEEEE. The CDR3 has 17 residues. Trimming left V 3 bases short and J 6 bases short, with 25 bases between. The CDR3 region has the DNA TGTGCCAGCAGCTCCTTACTCGGACACCCTCTAGAGCGCGAGCAGTACTTC. The encoded protein is CASSSLLGHPLEREQYF.

The rearrangement uses TRBV13 and TRBJ2-3, with 15 positions matching TRBD2. This CDR3 is 15 amino acids long. V trimming: 5 bases; J trimming: 8 bases; junction bases outside the gene matches: 5. Germline V gives CDR1 PRHDT, CDR2 FYEKMQ (reference sequence). The CDR3 loop is CASSPGTSGGLTQYF. The CDR3 DNA is TGTGCCAGCAGCCCCGGGACTAGCGGGGGGCTTACGCAGTATTTT.

This sequence joins TRBV19 and TRBJ2-7, with D perhaps TRBD2 (6 bases). CDR1 LNHDA and CDR2 SQIVND come from the germline V gene (reference sequence). This CDR3 spans 14 amino acids. Trimming shortened V by 3 bases and J by 2 bases, and 11 bases separated the two germline ends. This CDR3 reads CASSIELATYEQYF. The CDR3 DNA sequence: TGTGCCAGTAGTATCGAACTAGCCACCTACGAGCAGTACTTC.

V gene TRBV4-1 combines with J gene TRBJ2-3; 7 positions match TRBD1. In germline, CDR1 is MGHRA, CDR2 YSYEKL. The CDR3 has 13 residues. J gave up 4 bases and V 4 bases, and 2 bases lay outside the gene matches. The CDR3 loop is CASSPTGADTQYF. CDR3 bases: TGCGCCAGCAGCCCTACAGGGGCAGATACGCAGTATTTT.

The chain joins TRBV20-1 to TRBJ1-2, with TRBD1 as a possible D gene (6 bases). V was shortened by 4 bases and J by 7 bases, with 10 bases between the two germline ends. The length of the CDR3 is 11 residues. Germline V gene lookup returns CDR1 DFQATT and CDR2 SNEGSKA (reference sequence). The CDR3 reads CSATGVVGYTF. The CDR3 DNA follows: TGCAGTGCTACAGGGGTGGTTGGCTACACCTTC.

This rearrangement joins TRBV18 to TRBJ1-2; TRBD1 aligns across 9 bases. This CDR3 contains 15 residues. V lost 4 bases, J lost 8 bases, and 11 bases stayed unmatched. From germline, CDR1 is KGHSH and CDR2 LQKENI. CDR3 DNA sequence: TGTGCCAGCTCACAAGGGACAGGGCAATCTATGGGCTACACCTTC. Amino acid sequence: CASSQGTGQSMGYTF.

V and J are TRBV30 and TRBJ1-1; D is unresolved. This CDR3 has 12 amino acids. V was clipped by 4 bases and J by 6 bases, with 12 bases between them. Germline CDR1 GTSNPN, CDR2 SVGIG (reference sequence). CDR3 DNA sequence: TGTGCCTGGAAGAAGGAGATCCCTGAAGCTTTCTTT. It is translated as CAWKKEIPEAFF.

The chain has TRBV7-2 and TRBJ2-3, with 11 bases fitting TRBD1. Trimming cost V 2 bases and J 4 bases; bases outside gene matches: 8. In germline, CDR1 is SGHTA, CDR2 FQGNSA. This CDR3 region has 17 residues. CDR3 residues: CASSLRTGQGAADTQYF. The CDR3 DNA is TGTGCCAGCAGCTTAAGAACCGGACAGGGGGCCGCAGATACGCAGTATTTT. Combining the CDR3 with reference TRBV7-2 and TRBJ2-3 gives the whole variable domain GAGVSQSPSNKVTEKGKDVELRCDPISGHTALYWYRQSLGQGLEFLIYFQGNSAPDKSGLPSDRFSAERTGGSVSTLTIQRTQQEDSAVYLCASSLRTGQGAADTQYFGPGTRLTVL.

The table lists this clone with a count of one. The chain links TRBV5-1 to TRBJ2-2, with TRBD2 matching over 7 bases. The CDR3 is 18 residues long. Trimming removed 0 bases from V and 3 bases from J; junction bases left unmatched: 11. Germline CDR1 and CDR2: SGHRS and YFSETQ. The CDR3 DNA reads TGCGCCAGCAGCTTGGCTGGGCGGGGGTTCCTCTACACCGGGGAGCTGTTTTTT. This sequence encodes CASSLAGRGFLYTGELFF.

This clone was seen more than once but under ten times. This sequence joins TRBV7-9 and TRBJ2-1; D gene uncertain. Germline CDR1 and CDR2: SEHNR and FQNEAQ (reference sequence). V gave up 5 bases and J gave up 2 bases, with 13 bases separating them. The length of the CDR3 is 15 residues. The CDR3 DNA follows: TGTGCCAGCAGCCCTAAGATTAGTCCCTACAATGAGCAGTTCTTC. It yields the protein CASSPKISPYNEQFF.

The V and J genes are TRBV18 and TRBJ1-3, with D perhaps matching TRBD1 (6 bases). CDR3 length equals 15 residues. V was cut by 6 bases and J by 0 bases, with 12 bases left in between. Germline loops: CDR1 KGHSH, CDR2 LQKENI. The CDR3 nucleotides are TGTGCCAGCTCGCGGACAGATAGCTCTGGAAACACCATATATTTT. Encoded protein: CASSRTDSSGNTIYF. Full variable domain (remainder filled in from reference TRBV18 and TRBJ1-3): NAGVMQNPRHLVRRRGQEARLRCSPMKGHSHVYWYRQLPEEGLKFMVYLQKENIIDESGMPKERFSAEFPKEGPSILRIQQVVRGDSAAYFCASSRTDSSGNTIYFGEGSWLTVV.

V gene TRBV9 combines with J gene TRBJ1-1, with unresolved D. V was cut by 0 bases and J by 2 bases, with 14 bases left in between. CDR1 and CDR2 from the germline V gene are SGDLS and YYNGEE. This CDR3 region has 16 residues. CDR3 amino acids: CASSVGAPSTNTEAFF. The CDR3 region has the DNA TGTGCCAGCAGCGTAGGGGCCCCCTCGACAAACACTGAAGCTTTCTTT.

Comments on this clone: Germline is not matched at one junction end, which may reflect a read error. The rearrangement joins TRBV7-9 to TRBJ2-7, with D possibly being TRBD2 (5 bases). The CDR3 loop spans 12 amino acids. Germline CDR1 SEHNR, CDR2 FQNEAQ (reference sequence). CDR3 in amino acids: CASSLGRTDKRF. The CDR3 DNA follows: TGTGCCAGCAGCTTAGGCCGGACTGACAAAAGGTTC.

The chain uses TRBV6-5 and TRBJ1-2; 11 bases are a match to TRBD1. There are 13 residues in the CDR3. Germline loops: CDR1 MNHEY, CDR2 SVGAGI. Trimming cost V 5 bases and J 7 bases; bases outside gene matches: 3. The CDR3 loop reads CASSRGQGVGYTF. CDR3 DNA: TGTGCCAGCAGTCGGGGACAGGGGGTTGGCTACACCTTC.

The chain has TRBV7-9 and TRBJ2-3; 7 bases match TRBD2. Germline V gene data show CDR1 as SEHNR and CDR2 as FQNEAQ (reference sequence). The junction had 11 bases not matched to a gene; V was cut back by 5 bases and J by 0 bases. This CDR3 region has 17 residues. The CDR3 region is CASSERASGFSTDTQYF. The CDR3 DNA reads TGTGCCAGCAGCGAGAGGGCTAGCGGCTTTAGCACAGATACGCAGTATTTT. Together with reference TRBV7-9 and TRBJ2-3, the CDR3 gives the full variable domain: DTGVSQNPRHKITKRGQNVTFRCDPISEHNRLYWYRQTLGQGPEFLTYFQNEAQLEKSRLLSDRFSAERPKGSFSTLEIQRTEQGDSAMYLCASSERASGFSTDTQYFGPGTRLTVL.

This sequence joins TRBV4-2 and TRBJ2-6; TRBD1 matches at 10 bases. Germline V gene data show CDR1 as LGHNA and CDR2 as YNFKEQ. The CDR3 has 16 residues. V lost 3 bases, J lost 2 bases, and 1 base stayed unmatched. The CDR3 nucleotides are TGTGCCAGCAGCCAGACAGGGGGCGCTGGGGCCAACGTCCTGACTTTC. This codes for CASSQTGGAGANVLTF.

The V and J genes are TRBV2 and TRBJ2-7; tentative D call: TRBD1 (6 bases). The CDR3 is made up of 14 amino acids. Trimming took 8 bases from V and 1 from J, leaving 15 bases between them. The germline V gene encodes CDR1 SNHLY and CDR2 FYNNEI. This chain's CDR3 is CASHRTVVSYEQYF. The CDR3 DNA follows: TGTGCCAGCCACCGGACAGTTGTTTCCTACGAGCAGTACTTC.

This clone was counted once. DNA of the CDR3: TGCAGTGCTAGTTCCCGGTGGGCCCTATACGAGCAGTACTTC. It encodes CSASSRWALYEQYF. V gene TRBV20-1 combines with J gene TRBJ2-7; D unresolved. CDR1 is DFQATT and CDR2 is SNEGSKA in the germline V gene (reference sequence). The CDR3 runs to 14 residues. V lost 3 bases to trimming and J lost 4 bases, with 16 bases between them.

The V and J genes are TRBV24-1 and TRBJ2-2; D is perhaps TRBD1 (6 bases). CDR1 KGHDR and CDR2 SFDVKD come from the germline V gene. The CDR3 extends over 13 amino acids. The V gene lost 8 bases and the J gene lost 4 bases, with 10 bases spanning the gap. CDR3 residues: CATKDRSTGELFF. CDR3 bases: TGTGCCACCAAGGACAGATCCACCGGGGAGCTGTTTTTT.

The genes are TRBV5-1 and TRBJ1-1, with 9 nucleotides matching TRBD1. The CDR3 is made up of 16 amino acids. Unmatched junction bases numbered 13, after V lost 0 bases and J lost 10 bases. The germline V gene has CDR1 SGHRS and CDR2 YFSETQ. The CDR3 here is CASSLEAGQGFEGAFF. The CDR3 nucleotides are TGCGCCAGCAGCTTGGAGGCGGGACAGGGATTTGAGGGAGCTTTCTTT.

The chain carries TRBV29-1 and TRBJ1-3; no clear D. Between the trimmed V and J ends, which lost 2 bases and 5 bases, there was a span of 7 bases. The CDR3 contains 12 residues. The germline V gene has CDR1 SQVTM and CDR2 ANQGSEA. This CDR3 is CSVEKDRNTIYF. The CDR3 region has the DNA TGCAGCGTTGAAAAAGACAGAAACACCATATATTTT.

Worth noting for this clone: The junction does not match germline at one end; this may be a read error. This sample also contains other DNA sequences that code for the same CDR3. This chain uses TRBV7-3 with TRBJ1-6; D gene unclear. Germline CDR1 is SGHTA and CDR2 is FQGTGA. The CDR3 totals 15 residues. Here the CDR3 DNA reads TGCGCCAGCAGCTTAGTAGGAGGGAACTCTTCACCCCTCCACTTT. It yields the protein CASSLVGGNSSPLHF.

This chain uses TRBV25-1 with TRBJ1-5, with 9 bases identical to TRBD1. The CDR3 is 14 residues long. V was clipped by 8 bases and J by 5 bases; unmatched bases: 7. Germline V gene data show CDR1 as MGHDK and CDR2 as SYGVNS. The CDR3, as DNA: TGTGCCAGCGGGGGGGACAGGGATCATCAGCCCCAGCATTTT. It codes for CASGGDRDHQPQHF.

The rearrangement uses TRBV24-1 and TRBJ1-1; D gene uncertain. This CDR3 region has 13 residues. Germline V gives CDR1 KGHDR, CDR2 SFDVKD. Trimming removed 7 bases at V and 5 bases at J, with 13 bases between. The DNA of the CDR3 is TGTGCCACCAGAAAGGAGGGTTCTACTGAAGCTTTCTTT. Its protein product is CATRKEGSTEAFF.

The CDR3 coding sequence is TGTGCTAGTGGTTCCCAGGGGGCAGATACGCAGTATTTT. Translated: CASGSQGADTQYF. The V call is TRBV12-5, the J call TRBJ2-3, with TRBD1 matching 7 bases. The J segment lost 4 bases and the V segment lost 4 bases, leaving 2 bases of the junction unmatched. The CDR3 is 13 residues long. CDR1 and CDR2 (germline): LGHNT, FRNRAP. Full variable domain (outside the CDR3, taken from reference TRBV12-5 and TRBJ2-3): DARVTQTPRHKVTEMGQEVTMRCQPILGHNTVFWYRQTMMQGLELLAYFRNRAPLDDSGMPKDRFSAEMPDATLATLKIQPSEPRDSAVYFCASGSQGADTQYFGPGTRLTVL.

The chain carries TRBV9 and TRBJ2-2; D remains ambiguous. V was shortened by 0 bases and J by 2 bases, with 8 bases between the two germline ends. The CDR3 contains 15 residues. Germline V gives CDR1 SGDLS, CDR2 YYNGEE. In DNA form, the CDR3 reads TGTGCCAGCAGCGTAGGCAGTCGTAACACCGGGGAGCTGTTTTTT. As protein: CASSVGSRNTGELFF.

This chain links TRBV18 with TRBJ1-2, with TRBD1 identical over 8 bases. This CDR3 is 15 amino acids long. The trim removed 3 bases at V and 5 bases at J, leaving 8 bases unmatched. Germline CDR1 is KGHSH and CDR2 is LQKENI. The CDR3 DNA reads TGTGCCAGCTCACCTGTCCAGGGGGCCGGGTATGGCTACACCTTC. Amino acid sequence: CASSPVQGAGYGYTF. Using reference TRBV18 and TRBJ1-2 for the parts outside the CDR3, the full variable domain is NAGVMQNPRHLVRRRGQEARLRCSPMKGHSHVYWYRQLPEEGLKFMVYLQKENIIDESGMPKERFSAEFPKEGPSILRIQQVVRGDSAAYFCASSPVQGAGYGYTFGSGTRLTVV.